The TCR beta chain under discussion was sequenced for a study of OX40 agonist ivuxolimab in advanced cancers. Whole-study context: The drug used for patients, ivuxolimab, was an agonistic anti-OX40 (CD134) antibody. Study results and limitations: CD8+ T cells averaged more expanded clones than CD4+. Antigens targeted by the expanded peripheral T cells were not determined.

Looked up from germline, CDR1 is SGHTA and CDR2 is FQGNSA. V was trimmed by 5 bases and J by 0 bases, leaving 13 bases between them. CDR3 length: 15 residues. Patients were ineligible given autoimmune disease history or systemic immunosuppression. With regard to this clone: Antigen unknown.

Here immunoSEQ multiplex PCR was the method, and the copy in TCRdb shows in-frame clones only, minus some. The data contain around 39,000 clones, 82% of them singletons. The V and J genes are TRBV7-2 and TRBJ1-1; possible D gene TRBD1, 6 bases. Sequenced here: CD4+ or CD8+ T cells sorted from blood, sampled in a trial of the OX40 agonist ivuxolimab. This sequence was found in an adult with an advanced solid tumor such as melanoma, head and neck, liver or kidney cancer. Here the CDR3 DNA reads TGTGCCAGCAGCCCGGGGCGGGGGCTGAACACTGAAGCTTTCTTT. As protein: CASSPGRGLNTEAFF.